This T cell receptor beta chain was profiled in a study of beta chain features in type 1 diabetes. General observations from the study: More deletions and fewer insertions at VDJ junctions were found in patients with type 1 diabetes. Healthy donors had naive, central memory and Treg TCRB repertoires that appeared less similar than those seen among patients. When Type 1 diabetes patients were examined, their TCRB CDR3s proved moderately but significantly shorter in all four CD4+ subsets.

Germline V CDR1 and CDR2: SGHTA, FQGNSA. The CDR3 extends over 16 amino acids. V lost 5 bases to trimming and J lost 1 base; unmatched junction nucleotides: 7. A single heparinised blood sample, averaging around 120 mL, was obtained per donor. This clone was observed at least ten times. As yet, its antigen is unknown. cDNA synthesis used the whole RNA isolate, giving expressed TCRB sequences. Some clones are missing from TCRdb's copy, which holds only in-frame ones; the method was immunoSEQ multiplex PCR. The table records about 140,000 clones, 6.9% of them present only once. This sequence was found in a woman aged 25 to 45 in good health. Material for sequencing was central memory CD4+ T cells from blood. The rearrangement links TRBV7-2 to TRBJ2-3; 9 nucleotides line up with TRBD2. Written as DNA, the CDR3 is TGTGCCAGCAGCCTTAGACTAGCGGCGGGCACAGATACGCAGTATTTT. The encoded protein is CASSLRLAAGTDTQYF.